This TCR beta chain was profiled in a study of T cell changes during pregnancy in multiple sclerosis. Data came from immunoSEQ multiplex PCR; TCRdb stores just in-frame clones and leaves some out. The sample carries some 80,000 clones, roughly 95% recorded once. V shed 0 bases and J shed 1 base, with 8 bases lying between them. Germline CDR1 is SGHRS and CDR2 is YFSETQ. CDR3 length equals 14 residues. The receptor's source is a female donor with multiple sclerosis, enrolled in a pregnancy study. The material was peripheral blood, obtained in the second trimester of pregnancy. V and J are TRBV5-1 and TRBJ2-7; unclear D gene. CDR3 bases: TGCGCCAGCAGCTTGGGCGGCAGTTCCTACGAGCAGTACTTC. It codes for CASSLGGSSYEQYF.